A selection of T cell receptor beta chains follows, all from one sample in a study of neurological immune-mediated disorders. TCRdb re-analysed the 5' RACE reads in MiXCR, keeping a single row per CDR3 protein. The sample gives approximately 68,000 distinct CDR3 sequences, approximately 5% of which show up once; roughly 2% is in the top ten. The sample consisted of PBMCs. The receptors derive from a woman aged 70-85 years with multiple sclerosis. The CDR3 runs from the conserved cysteine through the conserved F or W. A D gene is named only where the DNA matches it firmly. Clone size, where shown, is once, few, many, or a class for clones that have expanded.

j_call: TRBJ2-3; clone_size: many; v_call: TRBV29-1; d_call: TRBD2; cdr3_aa: CSVAGGRASDTQYF; cdr3_nt: TGCAGCGTTGCAGGTGGGAGGGCCTCCGATACGCAGTATTTT
j_call: TRBJ2-7; clone_size: few; v_call: TRBV3-1; d_call: NA; cdr3_aa: CASSPNIIVLTVVYEQYF; cdr3_nt: TGTGCCAGCAGTCCTAATATCATCGTCTTGACAGTCGTCTACGAGCAGTACTTC
j_call: TRBJ2-1; clone_size: many; v_call: TRBV7-6; d_call: NA; cdr3_aa: CASSLAPGPREGQFF; cdr3_nt: TGTGCCAGCAGCTTAGCGCCCGGTCCTAGAGAGGGGCAGTTCTTC
j_call: TRBJ2-1; clone_size: many; v_call: TRBV10-2; d_call: NA; cdr3_aa: CASSEGDGYNEQFF; cdr3_nt: TGCGCCAGCAGTGAAGGGGACGGTTACAATGAGCAGTTCTTC
j_call: TRBJ2-3; clone_size: many; v_call: TRBV6-6; d_call: TRBD2; cdr3_aa: CASTSSGSPDTQYF; cdr3_nt: TGTGCCAGCACCTCTAGCGGGAGTCCCGATACGCAGTATTTT
j_call: TRBJ2-6; clone_size: many; v_call: TRBV7-3; d_call: NA; cdr3_aa: CASSLTRPLGANVLTF; cdr3_nt: TGTGCCAGCAGCTTAACTCGGCCTCTGGGGGCCAACGTCCTGACTTTC
j_call: TRBJ2-2; clone_size: many; v_call: TRBV4-3; d_call: NA; cdr3_aa: CASSLGGGRRTGELFF; cdr3_nt: TGCGCCAGCAGCCTGGGGGGCGGGAGACGTACCGGGGAGCTGTTTTTT
j_call: TRBJ2-2; clone_size: many; v_call: TRBV10-2; d_call: TRBD2; cdr3_aa: CATTSGNTGELFF; cdr3_nt: TGCGCCACTACTAGCGGGAACACCGGGGAGCTGTTTTTT
j_call: TRBJ1-2; clone_size: many; v_call: TRBV12-3/TRBV12-4; d_call: NA; cdr3_aa: CASSSGFGYGYTF; cdr3_nt: TGTGCCAGCAGTTCAGGGTTCGGCTATGGCTACACCTTC
j_call: TRBJ2-7; clone_size: few; v_call: TRBV6-5; d_call: NA; cdr3_aa: CASSSPKGSSYEQYF; cdr3_nt: TGTGCCAGCAGTTCTCCTAAAGGGAGCTCCTACGAGCAGTACTTC
j_call: TRBJ2-1; clone_size: few; v_call: TRBV20-1; d_call: TRBD2; cdr3_aa: CSASLSGRNNEQFF; cdr3_nt: TGCAGTGCTTCCCTTAGCGGGCGAAACAATGAGCAGTTCTTC
j_call: TRBJ2-2; clone_size: many; v_call: TRBV6-1; d_call: NA; cdr3_aa: CASSERHPNTGELFF; cdr3_nt: TGTGCCAGCAGTGAACGGCATCCGAACACCGGGGAGCTGTTTTTT
j_call: TRBJ2-3; clone_size: many; v_call: TRBV5-1; d_call: TRBD2; cdr3_aa: CASSIGLAGGGGADTQYF; cdr3_nt: TGCGCCAGCAGCATAGGACTAGCGGGAGGAGGTGGTGCAGATACGCAGTATTTT
j_call: TRBJ2-1; clone_size: many; v_call: TRBV5-1; d_call: TRBD2; cdr3_aa: CASSTSGSYEQFF; cdr3_nt: TGCGCCAGCAGTACTAGCGGGAGTTATGAGCAGTTCTTC
j_call: TRBJ2-5; clone_size: many; v_call: TRBV7-2; d_call: TRBD2; cdr3_aa: CASSLGSGSETQYF; cdr3_nt: TGTGCCAGCAGCTTGGGTAGCGGGAGTGAGACCCAGTACTTC
j_call: TRBJ2-4; clone_size: NA; v_call: TRBV29-1; d_call: NA; cdr3_aa: CSVGRNYGAKNIQYF; cdr3_nt: TGCAGCGTTGGCCGGAATTACGGGGCCAAAAACATTCAGTACTTC
j_call: TRBJ2-7; clone_size: NA; v_call: TRBV29-1; d_call: NA; cdr3_aa: CSVARESYEQYF; cdr3_nt: TGCAGCGTTGCTAGGGAGTCCTACGAGCAGTACTTC
j_call: TRBJ1-1; clone_size: many; v_call: TRBV3-1; d_call: NA; cdr3_aa: CASSPSDGGGTEAFF; cdr3_nt: TGTGCCAGCAGTCCCAGTGACGGTGGAGGGACTGAAGCTTTCTTT
j_call: TRBJ1-1; clone_size: few; v_call: TRBV12-3/TRBV12-4; d_call: NA; cdr3_aa: CASSGRNTEAFF; cdr3_nt: TGTGCCAGCAGCGGGCGGAACACTGAAGCTTTCTTT
j_call: TRBJ2-3; clone_size: many; v_call: TRBV20-1; d_call: NA; cdr3_aa: CSARGPLWQGADTQYF; cdr3_nt: TGCAGTGCTAGAGGGCCCCTATGGCAGGGCGCAGATACGCAGTATTTT
j_call: TRBJ2-7; clone_size: many; v_call: TRBV7-9; d_call: TRBD1; cdr3_aa: CASSAGGNRGLGEQYF; cdr3_nt: TGTGCCAGCAGCGCCGGGGGCAACAGGGGGCTTGGCGAGCAGTACTTC
j_call: TRBJ2-7; clone_size: NA; v_call: TRBV14; d_call: NA; cdr3_aa: CASSQGGGQNYEQYF; cdr3_nt: TGTGCCAGCAGCCAAGGTGGCGGGCAGAACTACGAGCAGTACTTC
j_call: TRBJ1-1; clone_size: many; v_call: TRBV5-1; d_call: TRBD1; cdr3_aa: CASSTTGGGTEAFF; cdr3_nt: TGCGCCAGCAGCACGACAGGGGGAGGTACTGAAGCTTTCTTT
j_call: TRBJ2-1; clone_size: many; v_call: TRBV7-2; d_call: TRBD2; cdr3_aa: CASLSPGGTYNEQFF; cdr3_nt: TGTGCCAGCCTCAGTCCGGGAGGTACCTACAATGAGCAGTTCTTC
j_call: TRBJ2-1; clone_size: many; v_call: TRBV27; d_call: TRBD2; cdr3_aa: CASPCAGGSYNEQFF; cdr3_nt: TGTGCCAGCCCATGTGCGGGGGGTTCCTACAATGAGCAGTTCTTC
j_call: TRBJ1-5; clone_size: many; v_call: TRBV12-3/TRBV12-4; d_call: NA; cdr3_aa: CESSPGLTLTLSNQPQHF; cdr3_nt: TGTGAGAGCAGCCCCGGCCTGACTCTCACCCTTAGCAATCAGCCCCAGCATTTT
j_call: TRBJ2-7; clone_size: many; v_call: TRBV7-9; d_call: NA; cdr3_aa: CASKGYGGFEQYF; cdr3_nt: TGTGCCAGCAAAGGATACGGAGGGTTCGAGCAGTACTTC
j_call: TRBJ2-2; clone_size: many; v_call: TRBV4-3; d_call: TRBD2; cdr3_aa: CASSQDLLAGAGELFF; cdr3_nt: TGCGCCAGCAGCCAAGATTTACTAGCGGGAGCCGGGGAGCTGTTTTTT
j_call: TRBJ2-7; clone_size: NA; v_call: TRBV20-1; d_call: TRBD1; cdr3_aa: CSALARGLYEQYF; cdr3_nt: TGCAGTGCGCTGGCCAGGGGGCTGTACGAGCAGTACTTC
j_call: TRBJ1-1; clone_size: many; v_call: TRBV27; d_call: NA; cdr3_aa: CASSLTGKWTEAFF; cdr3_nt: TGTGCCAGCAGTTTAACAGGGAAATGGACTGAAGCTTTCTTT
j_call: TRBJ2-3; clone_size: many; v_call: TRBV4-1; d_call: NA; cdr3_aa: CASSPSEWHSRGGADTQYF; cdr3_nt: TGCGCCAGCAGCCCATCAGAGTGGCACTCGCGAGGGGGGGCAGATACGCAGTATTTT
j_call: TRBJ2-5; clone_size: medium-sized; v_call: TRBV3-1; d_call: TRBD2; cdr3_aa: CASSQLGLAADF; cdr3_nt: TGTGCCAGCAGCCAACTGGGACTAGCGGCGGACTTC
j_call: TRBJ1-1; clone_size: many; v_call: TRBV7-2; d_call: NA; cdr3_aa: CASSSSRNTEAFF; cdr3_nt: TGTGCCAGCAGCTCGTCAAGAAACACTGAAGCTTTCTTT
j_call: TRBJ2-3; clone_size: many; v_call: TRBV5-1; d_call: NA; cdr3_aa: CASSLRLAGDTQYF; cdr3_nt: TGCGCCAGCAGCTTGAGGCTGGCTGGGGATACGCAGTATTTT
j_call: TRBJ1-5; clone_size: many; v_call: TRBV3-1; d_call: NA; cdr3_aa: CASSSADGRQPQHF; cdr3_nt: TGTGCCAGCAGTAGTGCGGACGGCCGACAGCCCCAGCATTTT
j_call: TRBJ2-3; clone_size: many; v_call: TRBV20-1; d_call: TRBD2; cdr3_aa: CSARDRLAVTDTQYF; cdr3_nt: TGCAGTGCTAGAGATCGACTAGCGGTCACAGATACGCAGTATTTT
j_call: TRBJ1-2; clone_size: many; v_call: TRBV12-3/TRBV12-4; d_call: TRBD1; cdr3_aa: CASAKRGTGGDSNYGYTF; cdr3_nt: TGTGCCAGCGCCAAAAGAGGGACAGGGGGCGATTCTAACTATGGCTACACCTTC
j_call: TRBJ1-1; clone_size: many; v_call: TRBV5-1; d_call: NA; cdr3_aa: CASRWGNTEAFF; cdr3_nt: TGCGCCAGCAGATGGGGAAACACTGAAGCTTTCTTT
j_call: TRBJ2-1; clone_size: many; v_call: TRBV9; d_call: NA; cdr3_aa: CASSVAGIYNEQFF; cdr3_nt: TGTGCCAGCAGCGTAGCGGGGATCTACAATGAGCAGTTCTTC